Listed below are T cell receptor beta chains from one sample, sequenced in a study of shared clonotypes between healthy human individuals. Produced via immunoSEQ multiplex PCR; TCRdb's table is partial and in-frame only. In the table there are about 2,200,000 clones, about 93% of which are singletons. The sequenced material came from naive CD8+ T cells from PBMCs. The source of these receptors is a man aged 18 to 29 in good health. Some clones in this sample may be carry-over from other donors' samples. Both conserved end residues are part of each CDR3. Fields, in order: V gene, D gene, clone size, J gene, CDR3 DNA, CDR3 protein. A D gene is named only where the DNA matches it firmly. Not every row has a clone size; where given, it reads once, few, many or a size class.

>TRBV7-2|-|-|TRBJ2-1
TGTGCCAGCAGCCTATTACAGGGCGATGAGCAGTTCTTC
CASSLLQGDEQFF
>TRBV4-2|-|-|TRBJ1-1
TGTGCCAGCAGCCAAGGTCTAGTGGACACTGAAGCTTTCTTT
CASSQGLVDTEAFF
>TRBV27|TRBD2|-|TRBJ2-2
TGTGCCAGCAGTTTAGCAGGGAGGGTCGGGGAGCTGTTTTTT
CASSLAGRVGELFF
>TRBV7-9|-|-|TRBJ2-5
TGTGCCAGCAGCTTGGGCCGTGAGACCCAGTACTTC
CASSLGRETQYF
>TRBV9|-|-|TRBJ1-4
TGTGCCAGCAGCGTAGGCAAAAGGGGAACTTCTGAAAAACTGTTTTTT
CASSVGKRGTSEKLFF
>TRBV7-2|TRBD1|-|TRBJ1-2
TGTGCCAGCAGCAACCGGGACAGGGGATCTAACTATGGCTACACCTTC
CASSNRDRGSNYGYTF
>TRBV19|-|-|TRBJ1-5
TGTGCCAGTAGTATGAGGGGGTTTCGGCAGCCCCAGCATTTT
CASSMRGFRQPQHF
>TRBV7-2|-|-|TRBJ2-2
TGTGCCAGCAGCTTAGCTGGGAACACCGGGGAGCTGTTTTTT
CASSLAGNTGELFF
>TRBV6-5|-|once|TRBJ2-7
TGTGCCAGCAGTTACTCCGCGGAATCCGACTACGAGCAGTACTTC
CASSYSAESDYEQYF
>TRBV10-2|-|-|TRBJ2-3
TGCGCCAGCAGCGATAGCACAGATACGCAGTATTTT
CASSDSTDTQYF
>TRBV5-6|-|-|TRBJ2-7
TGTGCCAGCAGCAACGCGGGGGCAGGGGGCGCCTACGAGCAGTACTTC
CASSNAGAGGAYEQYF
>TRBV7-9|-|-|TRBJ2-5
TGTGCCAGCAGCTTAGGTGCGGGGTGGGGAGAGACCCAGTACTTC
CASSLGAGWGETQYF
>TRBV9|-|few|TRBJ1-1
TGTGCCAGCAGCGTAGCCGGGGGGGGCTGGGACGCTGAAGCTTTCTTT
CASSVAGGGWDAEAFF
>TRBV29-1|TRBD2|-|TRBJ2-3
TGCAGCGCCAGCCCCGGACCGGGCCAGCGGGAGAAGAGAGATACGCAGTATTTT
CSASPGPGQREKRDTQYF
>TRBV11-2|TRBD1|once|TRBJ1-3
TGTGCCAGCAGCTTGGGACAGTTCTCTGGAAACACCATATATTTT
CASSLGQFSGNTIYF
>TRBV28|-|few|TRBJ1-1
TGTGCCAGCAGTCGTTGGGGGCCTGAAGCTTTCTTT
CASSRWGPEAFF